This TCR beta chain emerged from a study of blood T cell repertoires in COVID-19. The CDR3 spans 15 residues. After removal of 4 bases from V and 2 bases from J, the junction contained 3 bases not matched to a gene. The method was immunoSEQ multiplex PCR; TCRdb's version includes in-frame clones alone and lacks a portion of them. The data contain approximately 200,000 clones, about four fifths of them singletons. This clonotype originated in a man in his forties who had recovered from COVID-19. The chain has TRBV5-3 and TRBJ2-3; 11 bases are shared with TRBD2. TRBV5-3 is annotated as an ORF whose role is uncertain. The sequenced material came from PBMCs or T cells enriched from blood (not recorded which). The DNA of the CDR3 is TGTGCCAGAAGCCTTAGCGGGAGGGCCACAGATACGCAGTATTTT. Its translation: CARSLSGRATDTQYF.